A single sample gave rise to the 28 T cell receptor beta chains below, sequenced in a study of T cell repertoires in cytomegalovirus infection. MiXCR, run by TCRdb on the reads, gives a single entry per CDR3 protein. The sample has just over 300,000 distinct CDR3 sequences, about a sixth seen once. Sequences were obtained from PBMCs. The receptors here all came from a human donor in good health (CMV status not recorded). Some clones in this sample may be carry-over from other donors' samples.

This clonotype was found a few times. The chain recombines TRBV7-2 with TRBJ2-3, with D perhaps TRBD2 (5 bases). V was clipped by 7 bases and J by 0 bases, with 17 bases between them. The CDR3 has 16 amino acids. Germline-derived CDR1 and CDR2 are SGHTA and FQGNSA. CDR3 nucleotides: TGTGCCAGCACCCCCACGGGGTGGGCTAGCACAGATACGCAGTATTTT. Encoded protein: CASTPTGWASTDTQYF. The whole variable domain, filled in from reference TRBV7-2 and TRBJ2-3, reads GAGVSQSPSNKVTEKGKDVELRCDPISGHTALYWYRQSLGQGLEFLIYFQGNSAPDKSGLPSDRFSAERTGGSVSTLTIQRTQQEDSAVYLCASTPTGWASTDTQYFGPGTRLTVL.

This clonotype has at least ten counts. This chain joins TRBV12-3 or TRBV12-4 and TRBJ2-1; TRBD1 matches 9 bases. The CDR3 is made up of 15 amino acids. Germline trimming cut 3 bases from V and 7 bases from J; bases unmatched to any gene: 7. The CDR3 sequence is CASSFAGTGNNEQFF. CDR3 coding DNA: TGTGCCAGCAGTTTTGCAGGGACAGGGAATAATGAGCAGTTCTTC.

This clonotype appeared a few times. The chain employs TRBV27 and TRBJ1-3, with D unresolved. The CDR3 totals 14 residues. Germline V lookup: CDR1 MNHEY, CDR2 SMNVEV (reference sequence). Trimming stripped 4 bases from V and 0 bases from J, with 7 bases between. The chain's CDR3 is CASSSLISGNTIYF. The CDR3 coding sequence is TGTGCCAGCAGTTCATTGATCTCTGGAAACACCATATATTTT.

This clonotype was observed many times. The chain recombines TRBV5-4 with TRBJ1-4; 7 bases align to TRBD1. The CDR3 spans 14 residues. V shed 4 bases, J shed 7 bases, and the junction held 7 bases outside the gene matches. Germline V gene data show CDR1 as SGHNT and CDR2 as YYREEE (reference sequence). CDR3 loop: CASSVRQGSEKLFF. The CDR3 bases are TGTGCCAGCAGCGTGAGACAGGGAAGTGAAAAACTGTTTTTT. The full variable domain, its missing parts supplied by reference TRBV5-4 and TRBJ1-4, is ETGVTQSPTHLIKTRGQQVTLRCSSQSGHNTVSWYQQALGQGPQFIFQYYREEENGRGNFPPRFSGLQFPNYSSELNVNALELDDSALYLCASSVRQGSEKLFFGSGTQLSVL.

This clonotype occurred many times. The chain has TRBV12-3 or TRBV12-4 and TRBJ1-2; no clear D. The CDR3 length is 13 residues. The V end lost 3 bases, the J end lost 2 bases, and 7 bases lay between the germline ends. CDR3 protein: CASSFGMNYGYTF. DNA of the CDR3: TGTGCCAGCAGTTTTGGCATGAACTATGGCTACACCTTC.

V gene TRBV5-6 combines with J gene TRBJ2-5; TRBD1 is a possible D gene (7 bases). The CDR3 contains 14 residues. Germline V gene data show CDR1 as SGHDT and CDR2 as YYEEEE. Trimming took off 4 bases at V and 5 bases at J, with 15 bases between the two ends. The CDR3 DNA follows: TGTGCCAGCAGCGGCAGGGGGGTCTCGGAGACCCAGTACTTC. Its protein is CASSGRGVSETQYF.

The table lists this clonotype with a few counts. This sequence joins TRBV6-1 and TRBJ2-7, with a possible D match to TRBD2 (6 bases). The V gene's germline CDR1 is MNHNS and CDR2 SASEGT. Trimming removed 5 bases from V and 0 bases from J, with 14 bases in between. The CDR3 sequence is 15 residues long. In DNA form, the CDR3 reads TGTGCCAGCAGTCCCGGGAGCCCTCGCTCCTACGAGCAGTACTTC. The encoded protein is CASSPGSPRSYEQYF.

This chain connects TRBV7-9 to TRBJ2-4; 9 nucleotides align to TRBD1. CDR1 and CDR2 from the germline V gene are SEHNR and FQNEAQ (reference sequence). This CDR3 has 18 amino acids. V was clipped by 5 bases and J by 0 bases; unmatched bases: 11. The CDR3 DNA sequence: TGTGCCAGCAGCCGCGCCTCGGGACAGGGATTAGCCAAAAACATTCAGTACTTC. This codes for CASSRASGQGLAKNIQYF.

The chain is built from TRBV7-2 and TRBJ2-3; D may be TRBD2 (7 bases). V lost 1 base and J lost 6, with 14 bases in between. CDR3 length equals 15 residues. Germline CDR1 and CDR2: SGHTA and FQGNSA. This CDR3 is CASSLGGGRSDTQYF. CDR3 coding DNA: TGTGCCAGCAGCTTAGGGGGGGGCCGTTCGGATACGCAGTATTTT.

This clonotype was seen only a few times. The chain is built from TRBV7-9 and TRBJ1-1; TRBD1 is a possible D gene (5 bases). Germline CDR1 SEHNR, CDR2 FQNEAQ (reference sequence). V lost 5 bases to trimming and J lost 5 bases, with 15 bases between them. The CDR3 is made up of 14 amino acids. CDR3 amino acids: CASSETAGGTEAFF. CDR3 DNA sequence: TGTGCCAGCAGCGAGACAGCCGGAGGGACTGAAGCTTTCTTT.

This clonotype was picked up a small number of times. The chain uses TRBV27 and TRBJ2-7; perhaps TRBD2 as D (5 bases). The V gene's germline CDR1 is MNHEY and CDR2 SMNVEV (reference sequence). V was clipped by 0 bases and J by 7 bases, with 13 bases between them. The CDR3 runs to 14 residues. As DNA, the CDR3 is TGTGCCAGCAGTTTATCCGAAACTAGAAAGGAGCAGTACTTC. Its protein product is CASSLSETRKEQYF.

This sequence joins TRBV20-1 and TRBJ2-7; TRBD2 matches at 13 bases. CDR1 is DFQATT, CDR2 SNEGSKA, per germline (reference sequence). This CDR3 spans 14 amino acids. With 5 bases clipped from V and 2 bases from J, the junction kept 3 bases outside the gene matches. The CDR3 DNA reads TGCAGTGCTTGGACTAGCGGGGGAACCTACGAGCAGTACTTC. Translating it yields CSAWTSGGTYEQYF.

V gene TRBV4-1 combines with J gene TRBJ2-5; possible D gene TRBD2, 6 bases. V was shortened by 0 bases and J by 5 bases, with 10 bases between the two germline ends. The V gene's germline CDR1 is MGHRA and CDR2 YSYEKL. The CDR3 runs to 14 residues. The CDR3 sequence is CASSQDEGRETQYF. The CDR3 bases are TGCGCCAGCAGCCAAGATGAAGGGAGGGAGACCCAGTACTTC.

This clonotype was seen many times. V is TRBV7-2 and J is TRBJ1-5; 7 bases match TRBD1. V shed 4 bases and J 6 bases; nucleotides not matched to a gene: 9. Per germline, CDR1 SGHTA and CDR2 FQGNSA. The length of the CDR3 is 15 residues. CDR3: CASSSGQAVSQPQHF. CDR3 bases: TGTGCCAGCAGCTCCGGACAGGCGGTCAGTCAGCCCCAGCATTTT.

This clonotype was detected only a few times. The gene calls are TRBV9 and TRBJ1-5; D remains unclear. CDR3 size: 15 residues. CDR1 and CDR2 from the germline V gene are SGDLS and YYNGEE. Deletions cut 0 bases from V and 5 bases from J, with 12 bases between. The CDR3 DNA reads TGTGCCAGCAGCGTAGCAGGAGGGAGAGATCAGCCCCAGCATTTT. It is translated as CASSVAGGRDQPQHF. The variable domain in full, completed from reference TRBV9 and TRBJ1-5, reads DSGVTQTPKHLITATGQRVTLRCSPRSGDLSVYWYQQSLDQGLQFLIQYYNGEERAKGNILERFSAQQFPDLHSELNLSSLELGDSALYFCASSVAGGRDQPQHFGDGTRLSIL.

The chain carries TRBV20-1 and TRBJ2-2; D is perhaps TRBD1 (5 bases). This CDR3 spans 14 amino acids. V lost 6 bases and J lost 7, with 18 bases in between. The germline V gene has CDR1 DFQATT and CDR2 SNEGSKA (reference sequence). The CDR3, as DNA: TGCAGTGCCATTGATTCATCAGGGATCGGGGAGCTGTTTTTT. As protein: CSAIDSSGIGELFF.

This clonotype showed up many times. The chain carries TRBV2 and TRBJ1-5; 7 nucleotides match TRBD1. The CDR3 has 14 residues. The J segment lost 0 bases and the V segment lost 6 bases, leaving 2 bases of the junction unmatched. Germline V gene lookup returns CDR1 SNHLY and CDR2 FYNNEI. The CDR3 reads CASRGDSSNQPQHF. The CDR3 DNA reads as TGTGCCAGCAGGGGGGACAGTAGCAATCAGCCCCAGCATTTT.

This chain uses TRBV12-3 or TRBV12-4 with TRBJ1-4; D ambiguous. The CDR3 is 15 amino acids. The ends were cut back, 6 bases at V and 0 bases at J, with 11 bases in the middle. The CDR3 sequence is CASSLGRTTNEKLFF. In DNA, the CDR3 is TGTGCCAGCAGCCTCGGACGGACAACTAATGAAAAACTGTTTTTT.

V usage is TRBV5-8 and J usage is TRBJ2-5, with D unresolved. Trimming cost V 1 base and J 4 bases, with 17 bases left between them. This CDR3 spans 16 amino acids. Germline V CDR1 and CDR2: SGHTS, YDEGEE. The CDR3 DNA follows: TGTGCCAGCAGCTTGTCTTTGAACTTGGCCCCAGAGACCCAGTACTTC. Its protein is CASSLSLNLAPETQYF.

This clonotype has just a few counts. The rearrangement joins TRBV5-6 to TRBJ2-1; perhaps TRBD1 as D (7 bases). This CDR3 contains 16 residues. Trimming stripped 7 bases from V and 4 bases from J, with 21 bases between. CDR1 and CDR2 from the germline V gene are SGHDT and YYEEEE. The CDR3 DNA sequence: TGTGCCAGCCTCTCGGGCGGGACAGTACCTTACAATGAGCAGTTCTTC. Translation gives CASLSGGTVPYNEQFF.

V is TRBV20-1 and J is TRBJ1-4; possibly TRBD1 for D (6 bases). Germline V lookup: CDR1 DFQATT, CDR2 SNEGSKA (reference sequence). This CDR3 comprises 14 residues. V was cut by 0 bases and J by 10 bases, with 15 bases left in between. The CDR3: CSARDTGARGKLFF. In nucleotides, the CDR3 is TGCAGTGCTAGAGATACGGGGGCCCGTGGAAAACTGTTTTTT.

This clonotype was seen at least ten times. The V and J genes are TRBV7-8 and TRBJ1-1; 7 nucleotides line up with TRBD1. This CDR3 comprises 18 residues. V shed 1 base and J 5 bases; nucleotides not matched to a gene: 16. CDR1 is SGHVS and CDR2 is FQNEAQ in the germline V gene. The CDR3 reads CASSLDVARGIFETEAFF. Here the CDR3 DNA reads TGTGCCAGCAGCTTAGATGTGGCCAGGGGGATTTTCGAGACTGAAGCTTTCTTT. Combining the CDR3 with reference TRBV7-8 and TRBJ1-1 gives the whole variable domain GAGVSQSPRYKVAKRGQDVALRCDPISGHVSLFWYQQALGQGPEFLTYFQNEAQLDKSGLPSDRFFAERPEGSVSTLKIQRTQQEDSAVYLCASSLDVARGIFETEAFFGQGTRLTVV.

This chain joins TRBV27 and TRBJ1-6, with D maybe TRBD1 (5 bases). This CDR3 comprises 16 residues. The V gene lost 2 bases and the J gene lost 7 bases, with 15 bases spanning the gap. CDR1 MNHEY and CDR2 SMNVEV come from the germline V gene (reference sequence). CDR3 amino acids: CASSLVGGVRNSPLHF. The CDR3 DNA is TGTGCCAGCAGTTTAGTTGGGGGAGTCAGGAATTCACCCCTCCACTTT.

The chain recombines TRBV2 with TRBJ2-7; no clear D. Germline V gene lookup returns CDR1 SNHLY and CDR2 FYNNEI. V was trimmed by 5 bases and J by 5 bases, leaving 13 bases between them. CDR3 length: 13 residues. This CDR3 is CASSSGPVDEQYF. The CDR3 DNA sequence: TGTGCCAGCAGTTCCGGGCCCGTGGACGAGCAGTACTTC.

This clonotype was picked up many times. The chain couples TRBV6-5 to TRBJ2-7, with 8 nucleotides matching TRBD1. The V and J ends lost 0 bases and 3 bases, in that order; junction bases with no gene match: 10. Looked up from germline, CDR1 is MNHEY and CDR2 is SVGAGI. CDR3 length equals 17 residues. DNA of the CDR3: TGTGCCAGCAGTTACTCGAGCTTGGACAGGGACTTCTACGAGCAGTACTTC. It encodes CASSYSSLDRDFYEQYF.

In its sample, this clonotype was seen a few times. V usage is TRBV12-3 or TRBV12-4 and J usage is TRBJ2-3; TRBD2 aligns across 9 bases. The CDR3 sequence is 16 residues long. After removal of 0 bases from V and 6 bases from J, the junction contained 7 bases not matched to a gene. Written as DNA, the CDR3 is TGTGCCAGCAGTTTAGCCGTAGCGGGGGAAGAGGATACGCAGTATTTT. It specifies CASSLAVAGEEDTQYF.

The chain carries TRBV7-3 and TRBJ2-3, with unresolved D. Germline V gene lookup returns CDR1 SGHTA and CDR2 FQGTGA. V lost 3 bases and J 9 bases, leaving 13 bases between the germline ends. CDR3 length: 13 amino acids. The DNA for the CDR3 is TGTGCCAGCAGCTTTACCGAAAAGAACACGCAGTATTTT. The encoded protein is CASSFTEKNTQYF. The full variable domain, with the rest looked up from reference TRBV7-3 and TRBJ2-3, is GAGVSQTPSNKVTEKGKYVELRCDPISGHTALYWYRQSLGQGPEFLIYFQGTGAADDSGLPNDRFFAVRPEGSVSTLKIQRTERGDSAVYLCASSFTEKNTQYFGPGTRLTVL.

V gene TRBV10-3 combines with J gene TRBJ1-4, with D possibly being TRBD1 (5 bases). The CDR3 runs to 13 residues. Germline CDR1 reads ENHRY; CDR2 reads SYGVKD. Trimming removed 4 bases at V and 8 bases at J, with 11 bases between. The CDR3: CAISGRDGEKLFF. The CDR3 region has the DNA TGTGCCATCAGTGGCAGGGACGGCGAAAAACTGTTTTTT.